The 28 T cell receptor beta chains given below trace back to one sample, sequenced in a study of blood T cell repertoires in COVID-19. The table came from immunoSEQ multiplex PCR; TCRdb's copy has only in-frame clones and leaves some out. The sample has approximately 240,000 clones; around nine tenths are singletons. The sample comprised PBMCs or T cells enriched from blood (not recorded which). The receptor source for this set is a woman under 30 who had recovered from COVID-19.

This clone was recorded once. The rearrangement joins TRBV20-1 to TRBJ1-1; D gene uncertain. V lost 3 bases, J lost 8 bases, and 13 bases lay in between. CDR3 length equals 12 residues. In germline, CDR1 is DFQATT, CDR2 SNEGSKA (reference sequence). The CDR3 loop is CSASWNGEEAFF. CDR3 DNA: TGCAGTGCTAGTTGGAACGGGGAAGAAGCTTTCTTT.

The table lists this clone with a count of one. The V gene is TRBV10-3, the J gene TRBJ2-7; 10 nucleotides align to TRBD1. Germline trimming cut 5 bases from V and 5 bases from J; bases unmatched to any gene: 6. Germline CDR1 is ENHRY and CDR2 is SYGVKD. This CDR3 has 14 amino acids. The DNA of the CDR3 is TGTGCCATCAGTCAGGACAGGGGGGGAAACGAGCAGTACTTC. As protein: CAISQDRGGNEQYF.

The rearrangement joins TRBV9 to TRBJ2-6; no definite D call. This CDR3 has 15 amino acids. V was trimmed by 3 bases and J by 4 bases, leaving 11 bases between them. Per the germline V gene, CDR1 is SGDLS and CDR2 is YYNGEE. CDR3 in amino acids: CASSAPPVGANVLTF. DNA of the CDR3: TGTGCCAGCAGCGCCCCCCCAGTCGGGGCCAACGTCCTGACTTTC.

Of note for this clone: Other DNA sequences in the same sample also yield this CDR3. The rearrangement uses TRBV2 and TRBJ1-1; 7 bases match TRBD1. This CDR3 has 13 residues. Germline assignment: CDR1 SNHLY and CDR2 FYNNEI. J was trimmed by 4 bases and V by 6 bases; bases with no gene match: 5. The CDR3 sequence: CASRGTGVTEAFF. DNA for the CDR3: TGTGCCAGCAGAGGAACAGGGGTCACTGAAGCTTTCTTT. Full variable domain (outside the CDR3, taken from reference TRBV2 and TRBJ1-1): EPEVTQTPSHQVTQMGQEVILRCVPISNHLYFYWYRQILGQKVEFLVSFYNNEISEKSEIFDDQFSVERPDGSNFTLKIRSTKLEDSAMYFCASRGTGVTEAFFGQGTRLTVV.

The chain uses TRBV11-2 and TRBJ2-7, with D possibly TRBD2 on 6 matching bases. CDR3 length: 12 amino acids. V gave up 4 bases and J gave up 6 bases, with 10 bases separating them. CDR1 SGHAT and CDR2 FQNNGV come from the germline V gene. This chain's CDR3 is CASSYPGGEQYF. CDR3 DNA: TGTGCCAGCAGCTACCCCGGGGGCGAGCAGTACTTC.

The chain couples TRBV28 to TRBJ1-2; D ambiguous. Germline CDR1 and CDR2: MDHEN and SYDVKM. V gave up 5 bases and J gave up 4 bases, with 20 bases separating them. The CDR3 extends over 16 amino acids. The CDR3 spells CASSKELSGIPYGYTF. The DNA of the CDR3 is TGTGCCAGCAGTAAGGAGTTGAGCGGGATACCCTATGGCTACACCTTC.

The gene calls are TRBV4-1 and TRBJ1-1; D ambiguous. The CDR3 is 14 amino acids. CDR1 and CDR2 from the germline V gene are MGHRA and YSYEKL. Trimming left V 4 bases short and J 0 bases short, with 9 bases between. The CDR3 nucleotides read TGCGCCAGCAGCCGTACACAGATGAACACTGAAGCTTTCTTT. This encodes CASSRTQMNTEAFF.

The chain recombines TRBV5-4 with TRBJ1-6; 8 bases line up with TRBD1. This CDR3 comprises 15 residues. The germline CDR1 and CDR2 sequences are SGHNT and YYREEE (reference sequence). Trimming cost V 4 bases and J 8 bases; bases outside gene matches: 8. The CDR3 nucleotides read TGTGCCAGCAGCCCGGGACAGGTTTCGGATTCACCCCTCCACTTT. This codes for CASSPGQVSDSPLHF.

V gene TRBV27 combines with J gene TRBJ2-2; D ambiguous. Germline CDR1 MNHEY, CDR2 SMNVEV (reference sequence). V lost 5 bases to trimming and J lost 1 base, with 11 bases between them. The CDR3 extends over 15 amino acids. The CDR3 reads CASSPASENTGELFF. CDR3 in DNA: TGTGCCAGCAGTCCCGCCTCAGAGAACACCGGGGAGCTGTTTTTT.

The chain is built from TRBV25-1 and TRBJ2-5; 8 bases line up with TRBD2. V dropped 2 bases and J dropped 2; count of bases not matched to a gene: 10. CDR1 is MGHDK and CDR2 is SYGVNS in the germline V gene. The CDR3 length is 17 residues. The CDR3 sequence: CASSEKRASGPQETQYF. For the CDR3, the DNA is TGTGCCAGCAGTGAAAAACGAGCTAGCGGGCCTCAAGAGACCCAGTACTTC.

The rearrangement links TRBV28 to TRBJ1-2; D remains ambiguous. CDR3 length: 12 residues. V dropped 3 bases and J dropped 5 bases, with 7 bases sitting between them. CDR1 is MDHEN and CDR2 is SYDVKM in the germline V gene. DNA of the CDR3: TGTGCCAGCAGTTTTGGGAGGTATGGCTACACCTTC. As protein: CASSFGRYGYTF.

V gene TRBV6-5 combines with J gene TRBJ2-1, with a weak D call TRBD2 (5 bases). V shed 7 bases and J shed 9 bases, with 13 bases lying between them. Germline V gives CDR1 MNHEY, CDR2 SVGAGI. The CDR3 has 12 residues. The CDR3 sequence: CASTKVEGEQFF. The CDR3 DNA is TGTGCCAGCACTAAAGTAGAGGGTGAGCAGTTCTTC.

The chain has TRBV4-1 and TRBJ1-1, with TRBD1 matching over 7 bases. This CDR3 is 13 amino acids long. Unmatched junction bases numbered 8, after V lost 7 bases and J lost 6 bases. Germline V gene data show CDR1 as MGHRA and CDR2 as YSYEKL. The CDR3 coding sequence is TGCGCCAGCAAAGGACAGGACATTTCTGAAGCTTTCTTT. This codes for CASKGQDISEAFF.

The count of this clone is one. The genes are TRBV7-6 and TRBJ2-3; 8 bases map to TRBD2. CDR3 length: 15 residues. V dropped 1 base and J dropped 2; count of bases not matched to a gene: 2. Germline CDR1 reads SGHVS; CDR2 reads FNYEAQ. This CDR3 is CASSLVAGFTDTQYF. CDR3 sequence (DNA): TGTGCCAGCAGCTTAGTAGCGGGGTTCACAGATACGCAGTATTTT. The complete variable domain, with remaining parts taken from reference TRBV7-6 and TRBJ2-3, reads GAGVSQSPRYKVTKRGQDVALRCDPISGHVSLYWYRQALGQGPEFLTYFNYEAQQDKSGLPNDRFSAERPEGSISTLTIQRTEQRDSAMYRCASSLVAGFTDTQYFGPGTRLTVL.

The genes are TRBV28 and TRBJ1-6; TRBD1 is a possible D gene (6 bases). Per the germline V gene, CDR1 is MDHEN and CDR2 is SYDVKM. Trimming took 5 bases from V and 7 from J, leaving 15 bases between them. The CDR3 consists of 15 residues. In nucleotides, the CDR3 is TGTGCCAGCAGTGGCCAGGACAGTACGAATTCACCCCTCCACTTT. Amino acids: CASSGQDSTNSPLHF.

V and J are TRBV18 and TRBJ1-6; D may be TRBD1 (5 bases). CDR3 size: 14 residues. Germline-derived CDR1 and CDR2 are KGHSH and LQKENI. Trimming left V 5 bases short and J 7 bases short, with 12 bases between. CDR3 protein: CASSGGGRNSPLHF. The CDR3 region has the DNA TGTGCCAGCTCAGGGGGAGGACGGAATTCACCCCTCCACTTT.

The J gene is TRBJ1-1, the V gene TRBV7-8, with D unresolved. This CDR3 is built from 14 residues. CDR1 and CDR2 (germline): SGHVS, FQNEAQ. The V end lost 5 bases, the J end lost 10 bases, and 20 bases lay between the germline ends. CDR3 region: CASSQGWSDGGAFF. CDR3 nucleotides: TGTGCCAGCAGCCAAGGGTGGTCGGATGGAGGAGCTTTCTTT.

The chain is built from TRBV2 and TRBJ2-4, with 9 bases identical to TRBD1. Per germline, CDR1 SNHLY and CDR2 FYNNEI. Trimming at V came to 4 bases and at J to 0 bases, leaving 7 bases not matched to a gene. This CDR3 contains 17 residues. The CDR3 sequence: CASSGQGESGAKNIQYF. For the CDR3, the DNA is TGTGCCAGCAGTGGACAGGGGGAGTCTGGAGCCAAAAACATTCAGTACTTC.

In its sample, this clone was seen once. V is TRBV19 and J is TRBJ2-7; 9 bases are shared with TRBD2. This CDR3 spans 13 amino acids. V trimming: 8 bases; J trimming: 6 bases; junction bases outside the gene matches: 8. The V gene's germline CDR1 is LNHDA and CDR2 SQIVND (reference sequence). CDR3 coding DNA: TGTGCCAGTTCCGGGACTAGCCTGTTCGAGCAGTACTTC. This translates into CASSGTSLFEQYF.

This clone was counted a single time. This chain connects TRBV25-1 to TRBJ2-2; the match to TRBD2 covers 12 bases. The germline V gene has CDR1 MGHDK and CDR2 SYGVNS. Trimming cost V 7 bases and J 6 bases; bases outside gene matches: 3. This CDR3 is built from 14 residues. This chain's CDR3 is CASTLAGGAGELFF. CDR3 nucleotide sequence: TGTGCCAGCACACTAGCGGGAGGCGCCGGGGAGCTGTTTTTT.

The rearrangement links TRBV6-1 to TRBJ2-1; a possible D gene is TRBD1 (6 bases). The CDR3 length is 15 residues. V gave up 6 bases and J gave up 8 bases, with 20 bases separating them. CDR1 and CDR2 from the germline V gene are MNHNS and SASEGT. In DNA form, the CDR3 reads TGTGCCAGCAGGTCTCAGGGGACCTTTTATGATGAGCAGTTCTTC. It specifies CASRSQGTFYDEQFF.

The chain carries TRBV6-5 and TRBJ1-1, with 7 bases lining up with TRBD1. This CDR3 has 15 residues. V trimming: 4 bases; J trimming: 4 bases; junction bases outside the gene matches: 9. Germline CDR1 reads MNHEY; CDR2 reads SVGAGI. Here the CDR3 reads CASSLTGQSATEAFF. Here the CDR3 DNA reads TGTGCCAGCAGTTTGACAGGGCAATCGGCCACTGAAGCTTTCTTT.

This rearrangement joins TRBV6-6 to TRBJ2-7; 10 bases align to TRBD1. The CDR3 runs to 15 residues. Germline lookup yields CDR1 MNHNY and CDR2 SVGAGI (reference sequence). Germline trimming cut 5 bases from V and 2 bases from J; bases unmatched to any gene: 6. The chain's CDR3 is CASSKTGTGAYEQYF. As DNA, the CDR3 is TGTGCCAGCAGTAAAACCGGGACAGGGGCCTACGAGCAGTACTTC.

The gene calls are TRBV27 and TRBJ2-1, with D possibly TRBD1 on 5 matching bases. There are 15 residues in the CDR3. The germline V gene encodes CDR1 MNHEY and CDR2 SMNVEV (reference sequence). V lost 6 bases and J lost 4, with 16 bases in between. The CDR3 is CASSTTGPEYNEQFF. The CDR3 coding sequence is TGTGCCAGCAGCACCACAGGACCGGAGTACAATGAGCAGTTCTTC.

The V call is TRBV28, the J call TRBJ1-3; D not certain. CDR1 MDHEN and CDR2 SYDVKM come from the germline V gene. This CDR3 has 15 amino acids. V gave up 8 bases and J gave up 6 bases, with 20 bases separating them. The CDR3, as DNA: TGTGCCAGCCATTCACCGGGAACTGCTGAAAACACCATATATTTT. It codes for CASHSPGTAENTIYF. The full variable domain, completed using reference TRBV28 and TRBJ1-3, is DVKVTQSSRYLVKRTGEKVFLECVQDMDHENMFWYRQDPGLGLRLIYFSYDVKMKEKGDIPEGYSVSREKKERFSLILESASTNQTSMYLCASHSPGTAENTIYFGEGSWLTVV.

The rearrangement uses TRBV13 and TRBJ1-2; TRBD1 aligns across 8 bases. The CDR3 is 16 residues long. V gave up 1 base and J gave up 0 bases; unmatched junction bases: 4. The germline gives CDR1 PRHDT, CDR2 FYEKMQ (reference sequence). Here the CDR3 reads CASSLVGQDTNYGYTF. The CDR3 DNA reads TGTGCCAGCAGCTTAGTGGGACAGGATACTAACTATGGCTACACCTTC.

The rearrangement uses TRBV29-1 and TRBJ1-3, with TRBD1 identical over 11 bases. V lost 4 bases, J lost 4 bases, and 6 bases stayed unmatched. Per the germline V gene, CDR1 is SQVTM and CDR2 is ANQGSEA. The CDR3 runs to 15 residues. This CDR3 reads CSVAGTGGGGNTIYF. CDR3 sequence (DNA): TGCAGCGTTGCTGGGACAGGGGGTGGAGGAAACACCATATATTTT.

J is TRBJ2-7 and V is TRBV9; D is unresolved. Between the trimmed V and J ends, which lost 0 bases and 0 bases, there was a span of 7 bases. Germline loops: CDR1 SGDLS, CDR2 YYNGEE. The CDR3 runs to 14 residues. CDR3 DNA sequence: TGTGCCAGCAGCGTAGGGGCAACCTCCTACGAGCAGTACTTC. It specifies CASSVGATSYEQYF.